The 9 T cell receptor beta chains in this list originate from one sample, sequenced in a study of cytomegalovirus exposure and HLA in healthy donors. PCR amplification relied on 60 Vbeta primers (plus 13 Jbeta primers). Using immunoSEQ multiplex PCR, the repertoire was profiled, and TCRdb retains in-frame clones only, with some absent. The sample includes tens of thousands of clones, around 70% of them seen just once. Sequenced sample: PBMCs. The receptors stem from a human donor in good health.

There are a few counts of this clone. The chain couples TRBV5-1 to TRBJ2-7, with D perhaps TRBD2 (6 bases). The germline V gene encodes CDR1 SGHRS and CDR2 YFSETQ. With 0 bases removed from V and 7 bases from J, the gap between germline ends came to 11 bases. The CDR3 runs 13 residues. The CDR3 DNA reads as TGCGCCAGCAGCTTGGGGGGGGTGAGGGAGCAGTACTTC. Encoded protein: CASSLGGVREQYF.

This chain joins TRBV27 and TRBJ2-1, with D possibly TRBD1 on 5 matching bases. The CDR3 runs 15 residues. Germline V gene lookup returns CDR1 MNHEY and CDR2 SMNVEV (reference sequence). V gave up 4 bases and J gave up 5 bases, with 15 bases separating them. Here the CDR3 reads CASSSWGTLNNEQFF. DNA of the CDR3: TGTGCCAGCAGTTCCTGGGGCACCCTGAACAATGAGCAGTTCTTC.

This chain's CDR3 is CASSLTGGLNTEAFF. The CDR3 DNA follows: TGTGCCAGCAGTCTTACAGGGGGTCTTAACACTGAAGCTTTCTTT. The rearrangement links TRBV6-5 to TRBJ1-1, with TRBD1 matching over 8 bases. Germline CDR1 is MNHEY and CDR2 is SVGAGI. V was pared by 5 bases and J by 2 bases, with 7 bases of the junction left unmatched. CDR3 size: 15 residues.

The chain uses TRBV6-5 and TRBJ1-2, with a weak D call TRBD1 (6 bases). Germline V gives CDR1 MNHEY, CDR2 SVGAGI. There are 13 residues in the CDR3. The V end was cut by 2 bases, the J end by 5 bases, with 9 bases between. CDR3: CASSYGTQYGYTF. The CDR3 nucleotides read TGTGCCAGCAGTTACGGGACACAATATGGCTACACCTTC.

V and J are TRBV18 and TRBJ2-3; 10 bases agree with TRBD1. V trimming: 2 bases; J trimming: 4 bases; junction bases outside the gene matches: 3. This CDR3 is built from 15 residues. The germline gives CDR1 KGHSH, CDR2 LQKENI. CDR3 sequence (DNA): TGTGCCAGCTCACCAAAGGACAGGGGGGCAGATACGCAGTATTTT. Amino acid sequence: CASSPKDRGADTQYF.

This chain links TRBV25-1 with TRBJ1-3; D is unclear. V lost 8 bases, J lost 1 base, and 3 bases lay in between. The CDR3 covers 11 residues. The germline gives CDR1 MGHDK, CDR2 SYGVNS. The CDR3 sequence: CASSSGNTIYF. In DNA, the CDR3 is TGTGCCAGCTCGTCTGGAAACACCATATATTTT.

As to this clone: A read error may produce the germline difference seen at one junction end. V is TRBV6-1 and J is TRBJ2-1; 10 bases align to TRBD2. Germline V gene data show CDR1 as MNHNS and CDR2 as SASEGT. The CDR3 runs 15 residues. The CDR3 loop is CASTEAGGPHNEQFF. As DNA, the CDR3 is TGTGCCAGCACTGAAGCGGGAGGGCCCCACAATGAGCAGTTCTTC.

The chain combines TRBV27 with TRBJ1-1, with TRBD1 matching 7 bases. From germline, CDR1 is MNHEY and CDR2 SMNVEV (reference sequence). CDR3 length: 17 residues. With V trimmed by 1 base and J by 0 bases, 8 bases remained unmatched. CDR3 region: CASSLYRGGGMNTEAFF. Here the CDR3 DNA reads TGTGCCAGCAGTTTATACAGGGGAGGAGGCATGAACACTGAAGCTTTCTTT.

This clone occurred a few times. The chain joins TRBV5-8 to TRBJ1-1; D remains ambiguous. The CDR3 is made up of 14 amino acids. V lost 4 bases and J lost 5, with 15 bases in between. CDR1 is SGHTS and CDR2 is YDEGEE in the germline V gene. In DNA form, the CDR3 reads TGTGCCAGCAGCCGAGGTCCCTATAAGACTGAAGCTTTCTTT. Its translation is CASSRGPYKTEAFF.